This T cell receptor beta chain was found in a study of PD-L1 blockade in urothelial cancer. For the study at large: Patients initiated atezolizumab at some point between 2014 and 2015 at 1,200 mg intravenously every 3 weeks. Bladder-origin urothelial cancer in males described twenty-five of the 29 patients. Blood drawn 3 weeks (second dose) and 6 weeks after treatment start was analyzed. There were a median of about 150,000 T cells in blood samples.

Libraries were prepared by immunoSEQ multiplex PCR; TCRdb keeps only in-frame clonotypes and omits some of them. This table holds more than 30,000 clones, 65% to 90% found once. This clone was counted only a few times. The receptor was isolated from a man between 60 and 75 years old with urothelial cancer. This sample comprised PBMCs, obtained around atezolizumab (anti-PD-L1) treatment.

The CDR3 region is CASSPPLSGRVRETQYF. The CDR3 DNA is TGTGCCAGCTCACCACCGCTAAGCGGGAGGGTCCGGGAGACCCAGTACTTC. The chain uses TRBV18 and TRBJ2-5; 10 bases map to TRBD2. The CDR3 extends over 17 amino acids. J was trimmed by 5 bases and V by 0 bases; bases with no gene match: 9. Germline CDR1 KGHSH, CDR2 LQKENI.